The rows below give T cell receptor beta chains drawn from one sample of a study of cytomegalovirus exposure and HLA in healthy donors. Measured with immunoSEQ multiplex PCR; TCRdb has only the in-frame clones, and not every one. The sample lists around 130,000 clones, 77% occurring once. The sample was PBMCs. The receptors here all came from an older woman in good health and CMV-seronegative. The CDR3 runs from the conserved cysteine through the conserved F or W. Each record gives: V gene, clone size, D gene, J gene, CDR3 DNA, CDR3 protein. A D gene is named only where the DNA matches it firmly. A clone size is listed for some rows: how often the clone was seen (once, few, many), or a class if it is expanded.

v_gene: TRBV19; abundance: once; d_gene: -; j_gene: TRBJ1-4; CDR3nt: TGTGCCAGTAGTATTGCGGCAGGGGTTTATGAAAAACTGTTTTTT; CDR3aa: CASSIAAGVYEKLFF
v_gene: TRBV7-6; abundance: -; d_gene: -; j_gene: TRBJ2-3; CDR3nt: TGTGCCAGCAGCTGGGAGCGGACTGAACCCTTAAACACAGATACGCAGTATTTT; CDR3aa: CASSWERTEPLNTDTQYF
v_gene: TRBV18; abundance: -; d_gene: TRBD1; j_gene: TRBJ1-2; CDR3nt: TGTGCCAGCTCACCACGAGGAAACAGGGGGGACTATGGCTACACCTTC; CDR3aa: CASSPRGNRGDYGYTF
v_gene: TRBV2; abundance: -; d_gene: TRBD2; j_gene: TRBJ2-5; CDR3nt: TGTGCCAGCAGTGAACAAGTGACTAGCGGGGAGACCCAGTACTTC; CDR3aa: CASSEQVTSGETQYF
v_gene: TRBV28; abundance: -; d_gene: -; j_gene: TRBJ1-4; CDR3nt: TGTGCCAGCAGTTCTTTCTCGAGACAGAGGTTTAATGAAAAACTGTTTTTT; CDR3aa: CASSSFSRQRFNEKLFF
v_gene: TRBV4-1; abundance: -; d_gene: -; j_gene: TRBJ1-2; CDR3nt: TGCGCCAGCAGCCCAGACACGCGGGGGTCCTATGGCTACACCTTC; CDR3aa: CASSPDTRGSYGYTF
v_gene: TRBV28; abundance: -; d_gene: TRBD1; j_gene: TRBJ1-6; CDR3nt: TGTGCCAGCACACGGGACAGGGACTCACCCCTCCACTTT; CDR3aa: CASTRDRDSPLHF
v_gene: TRBV7-9; abundance: -; d_gene: -; j_gene: TRBJ1-4; CDR3nt: TGTGCCAGCAGCTTAGGAGGGAGGGGCCATAATGAAAAACTGTTTTTT; CDR3aa: CASSLGGRGHNEKLFF
v_gene: TRBV5-1; abundance: few; d_gene: TRBD1; j_gene: TRBJ1-2; CDR3nt: TGCGCCAGCAGCTCGGGACAGGGATCTTACTATGGCTACACCTTC; CDR3aa: CASSSGQGSYYGYTF
v_gene: TRBV19; abundance: -; d_gene: -; j_gene: TRBJ2-3; CDR3nt: TGTGCCAGTGCCTCTAGCTTTTCGGATACGCAGTATTTT; CDR3aa: CASASSFSDTQYF
v_gene: TRBV4-1; abundance: -; d_gene: -; j_gene: TRBJ2-7; CDR3nt: TGCGCCAGCAGCCAAGGACAGGTTAACTACGAGCAGTACTTC; CDR3aa: CASSQGQVNYEQYF
v_gene: TRBV19; abundance: -; d_gene: -; j_gene: TRBJ2-5; CDR3nt: TGTGCCAGTAGAAAGACCCCCGGGACAAGGCTTCAAGAGACCCAGTACTTC; CDR3aa: CASRKTPGTRLQETQYF
v_gene: TRBV7-3; abundance: -; d_gene: -; j_gene: TRBJ1-1; CDR3nt: TGTGCCAGCAGTCAAGACGGGAGGGCGGGAACTGAAGCTTTCTTT; CDR3aa: CASSQDGRAGTEAFF
v_gene: TRBV5-1; abundance: -; d_gene: -; j_gene: TRBJ2-3; CDR3nt: TGCGCCAGCAAGGAGTCAGATACGCAGTATTTT; CDR3aa: CASKESDTQYF
v_gene: TRBV2; abundance: once; d_gene: -; j_gene: TRBJ1-1; CDR3nt: TGTGCCAGCAGTGTGGCCAGGGTGAACACTGAAGCTTTCTTT; CDR3aa: CASSVARVNTEAFF
v_gene: TRBV18; abundance: -; d_gene: TRBD1; j_gene: TRBJ2-1; CDR3nt: TGTGCCAGCGGGACAGGTGCCAATTACAATGAGCAGTTCTTC; CDR3aa: CASGTGANYNEQFF
v_gene: TRBV30; abundance: -; d_gene: -; j_gene: TRBJ2-7; CDR3nt: TGTGCCTGGAGTCCCCAGGCGGGGGAGCAGTACTTC; CDR3aa: CAWSPQAGEQYF
v_gene: TRBV6-5; abundance: -; d_gene: TRBD1; j_gene: TRBJ1-1; CDR3nt: TGTGCCAGCAGCTTTAGACAGGGTTCCACTGAAGCTTTCTTT; CDR3aa: CASSFRQGSTEAFF
v_gene: TRBV6-1; abundance: once; d_gene: -; j_gene: TRBJ2-7; CDR3nt: TGTGCCAGCAGAGAGGAGGGTATCTACGAGCAGTACTTC; CDR3aa: CASREEGIYEQYF
v_gene: TRBV7-9; abundance: once; d_gene: -; j_gene: TRBJ2-3; CDR3nt: TGTGCCAGCAGCGTCAAACTCTGTGCTGGAGCGGGTACGCAGTATTTT; CDR3aa: CASSVKLCAGAGTQYF
v_gene: TRBV14; abundance: -; d_gene: -; j_gene: TRBJ2-1; CDR3nt: TGTGCCAGCAGCCAAGTCCGGGAACCCTACAATGAGCAGTTCTTC; CDR3aa: CASSQVREPYNEQFF
v_gene: TRBV2; abundance: -; d_gene: -; j_gene: TRBJ1-3; CDR3nt: TGTGCCAGCAGTGGGACAGACGGAAACACCATATATTTT; CDR3aa: CASSGTDGNTIYF
v_gene: TRBV7-9; abundance: -; d_gene: TRBD2; j_gene: TRBJ2-1; CDR3nt: TGTGCCAGCAGCCTACGGGGGGGTAACAATGAGCAGTTCTTC; CDR3aa: CASSLRGGNNEQFF
v_gene: TRBV18; abundance: -; d_gene: -; j_gene: TRBJ1-2; CDR3nt: TGTGCCAGCTCACCTCAAGCGACAGGCCCTAACTATGGCTACACCTTC; CDR3aa: CASSPQATGPNYGYTF
v_gene: TRBV5-1; abundance: -; d_gene: TRBD1; j_gene: TRBJ1-6; CDR3nt: TGCGCCAGCAGCCAGAGGGGACGGACAGGGTTGAACTCACCCCTCCACTTT; CDR3aa: CASSQRGRTGLNSPLHF
v_gene: TRBV11-2; abundance: -; d_gene: TRBD2; j_gene: TRBJ2-1; CDR3nt: TGTGCCAGCAGCCTAGGGACTAGCTTGGTTACGGAGCAGTTCTTC; CDR3aa: CASSLGTSLVTEQFF
v_gene: TRBV10-3; abundance: few; d_gene: -; j_gene: TRBJ1-4; CDR3nt: TGTGCCATCAAGAGGGAGCCTAATGAAAAACTGTTTTTT; CDR3aa: CAIKREPNEKLFF
v_gene: TRBV4-2; abundance: -; d_gene: -; j_gene: TRBJ2-7; CDR3nt: TGTGCCAGCAGCCCAGATCGTTTTAGCACCTACGAGCAGTACTTC; CDR3aa: CASSPDRFSTYEQYF
v_gene: TRBV4-1; abundance: -; d_gene: -; j_gene: TRBJ1-6; CDR3nt: TGCGCCAGCAGCCTGCACACCGGGACACTGCCAAGGTATAATTCACCCCTCCACTTT; CDR3aa: CASSLHTGTLPRYNSPLHF
v_gene: TRBV10-2; abundance: -; d_gene: -; j_gene: TRBJ1-5; CDR3nt: TGCGCCAGCAGAAACAGCGAGGGTCAGCCCCAGCATTTT; CDR3aa: CASRNSEGQPQHF
v_gene: TRBV28; abundance: -; d_gene: TRBD1; j_gene: TRBJ2-7; CDR3nt: TGTGCCAGCAGTTTCTTGACAGGGCGAACCTACGAGCAGTACTTC; CDR3aa: CASSFLTGRTYEQYF
v_gene: TRBV30; abundance: -; d_gene: TRBD2; j_gene: TRBJ2-1; CDR3nt: TGTGCCTGGAGCCCGGGACTAGCGGGAGGCAATGAGCAGTTCTTC; CDR3aa: CAWSPGLAGGNEQFF
v_gene: TRBV18; abundance: -; d_gene: TRBD1; j_gene: TRBJ1-2; CDR3nt: TGTGCCAGCTCACCAGCCGAGACAGGGGTTTTGGACTATGGCTACACCTTC; CDR3aa: CASSPAETGVLDYGYTF
v_gene: TRBV6-5; abundance: -; d_gene: -; j_gene: TRBJ2-3; CDR3nt: TGTGCCAGCCGGAGGGAAGGGGATACGCAGTATTTT; CDR3aa: CASRREGDTQYF
v_gene: TRBV18; abundance: once; d_gene: -; j_gene: TRBJ2-1; CDR3nt: TGTGCCAGCTCACCGCCTTTAGACAGCTACAATGAGCAGTTCTTC; CDR3aa: CASSPPLDSYNEQFF
v_gene: TRBV2; abundance: -; d_gene: -; j_gene: TRBJ1-5; CDR3nt: TGTGCCAGCAGTGCGGTCGGGGTAAGCAATCAGCCCCAGCATTTT; CDR3aa: CASSAVGVSNQPQHF
v_gene: TRBV13; abundance: -; d_gene: -; j_gene: TRBJ2-3; CDR3nt: TGTGCCAGCAGCTGGCTGGTGGGCACAGATACGCAGTATTTT; CDR3aa: CASSWLVGTDTQYF